This TCR beta chain was obtained from a study of T cell responses to AZD1222 COVID-19 vaccine. The study's findings and limits: Spike-specific TCR depth and breadth grew after two AZD1222 doses. All repertoire sampling was performed exclusively after the peak T cell response. Reportedly, nearly half of unique spike TCRs recognized epitopes outside B.1.351/B.1.1.7 mutations. Spike regions recognized by vaccine-associated CD4 TCRs spanned the protein, led by 160-218 and 743-854.

Sequencing was performed with immunoSEQ multiplex PCR; in TCRdb, only in-frame clones are kept and a portion is missing. The profile shows roughly 140,000 clones, around 90% of them singletons. Notes on this clone: The antigen is undetermined.

Germline V gives CDR1 MDHEN, CDR2 SYDVKM. V lost 6 bases and J lost 2, with 8 bases in between. The CDR3 covers 12 residues. Material: peripheral blood, obtained on day 0 of MenACWY control vaccination. The clonotype originates from an adult in good health. This rearrangement joins TRBV28 to TRBJ2-7; D might be TRBD1 or TRBD2, each matching 5 bases. CDR3 sequence: CASSRDAYEQYF. The CDR3 DNA is TGTGCCAGCAGCCGGGACGCCTACGAGCAGTACTTC.